This TCR beta chain was sequenced for a study of patients and donors after allogeneic stem cell transplantation. This clonotype was detected ten times or more. This CDR3 spans 19 amino acids. V lost 1 base, J lost 2 bases, and 11 bases stayed unmatched. Germline CDR1 reads LGHNA; CDR2 reads YNFKEQ. TCRdb re-derived calls from the RT-PCR reads in MiXCR, one entry per CDR3 protein. The sample carries under 95,000 distinct CDR3 sequences, approximately 5.2% recorded once. The receptor comes from a human donor who was either an allogeneic HSCT recipient or a stem cell or donor lymphocyte infusion donor (not recorded which). It is not recorded whose cells these are; they may come from a transplant donor. The chain links TRBV4-2 to TRBJ2-1; 10 bases line up with TRBD2. The sample was blood, either unsorted or a sorted T cell fraction (not recorded which). The CDR3: CASSQVPSGGTAPYNEQFF. The CDR3 nucleotides read TGTGCCAGCAGCCAAGTGCCTAGCGGGGGAACGGCGCCCTACAATGAGCAGTTCTTC.